This T cell receptor beta chain emerged from a study of siplizumab effects on memory and regulatory T cells. Profiling relied on immunoSEQ multiplex PCR, and the TCRdb table lists in-frame clones only, not all of them. The sample includes about 100,000 clones, about 94% of them seen just once. V dropped 6 bases and J dropped 5; count of bases not matched to a gene: 13. The CDR3 sequence is 15 residues long. Germline V gives CDR1 SGHTA, CDR2 FQGTGA. The sample consisted of non-Treg CD4+ T cells sorted from blood. The clonotype comes from a human donor in good health. This chain connects TRBV7-3 to TRBJ2-7; 7 positions match TRBD2. DNA of the CDR3: TGTGCCAGCAGGCTTTTGTCGGGCGGGAGCCACGAGCAGTACTTC. As protein: CASRLLSGGSHEQYF. Together with reference TRBV7-3 and TRBJ2-7, the CDR3 gives the full variable domain: GAGVSQTPSNKVTEKGKYVELRCDPISGHTALYWYRQSLGQGPEFLIYFQGTGAADDSGLPNDRFFAVRPEGSVSTLKIQRTERGDSAVYLCASRLLSGGSHEQYFGPGTRLTVT.